The 29 T cell receptor beta chains below were found in one sample sequenced in a study of cytomegalovirus exposure and HLA in healthy donors. Researchers ran the PCR with 60 Vbeta and 13 Jbeta primers. Sequencing used immunoSEQ multiplex PCR; TCRdb keeps in-frame clones, though not all of them. The sample gives around 150,000 clones, 65% to 85% of which show up once; over 1.5% is in the top ten. The sample consisted of PBMCs. The receptor source for this set is a woman aged 18-35 years in good health and CMV-seronegative.

The genes are TRBV23-1 and TRBJ1-2; 8 nucleotides align to TRBD1. TRBV23-1 is an open reading frame, and its role is uncertain. The CDR3 loop spans 14 amino acids. With V trimmed by 4 bases and J by 9 bases, 10 bases remained unmatched. The CDR3 bases are TGCGCCAGCAGTCCCAGCAGGGGGCTGAACAGCTACACCTTC. It is translated as CASSPSRGLNSYTF.

This chain links TRBV19 with TRBJ2-5; TRBD2 matches at 7 bases. J was trimmed by 2 bases and V by 6 bases; bases with no gene match: 3. CDR1 and CDR2 (germline): LNHDA, SQIVND (reference sequence). This CDR3 has 13 amino acids. The CDR3 nucleotides read TGTGCCAGTAGCGGGGGGAGGCAAGAGACCCAGTACTTC. Its protein product is CASSGGRQETQYF.

The J gene is TRBJ1-1, the V gene TRBV10-2, with D hard to call. Germline V lookup: CDR1 WSHSY, CDR2 SAAADI. CDR3 size: 12 residues. Trimming left V 2 bases short and J 10 bases short, with 11 bases between. Here the CDR3 DNA reads TGCGCCAGCAGTGAGGGGCTACAGCTAGCTTTCTTT. This sequence encodes CASSEGLQLAFF.

CDR3 nucleotide sequence: TGTGCCAGCAGCCCCGACAGGTCCCACGAGCAGTACTTC. Amino acids: CASSPDRSHEQYF. The rearrangement links TRBV7-8 to TRBJ2-7; D possibly corresponds to TRBD1 (6 bases). The CDR3 loop spans 13 amino acids. The V end was cut by 5 bases, the J end by 5 bases, with 13 bases between. Per the germline V gene, CDR1 is SGHVS and CDR2 is FQNEAQ.

V and J are TRBV28 and TRBJ1-2; TRBD1 is a possible D gene (5 bases). Trimming took 3 bases from V and 8 from J, leaving 19 bases between them. The CDR3 runs to 15 residues. CDR1 MDHEN and CDR2 SYDVKM come from the germline V gene. The CDR3, as DNA: TGTGCCAGCAGTTTTTCCGGGACCGGGCGGGGAGGCTACACCTTC. Protein: CASSFSGTGRGGYTF.

The CDR3 loop reads CASSQRASGGAGDNEQFF. CDR3 nucleotide sequence: TGCGCCAGCAGCCAAAGGGCTAGCGGGGGGGCTGGGGACAATGAGCAGTTCTTC. This chain joins TRBV4-1 and TRBJ2-1; 12 bases map to TRBD2. Germline V lookup: CDR1 MGHRA, CDR2 YSYEKL. Unmatched junction bases numbered 10, after V lost 2 bases and J lost 5 bases. CDR3 length: 18 amino acids.

The V gene is TRBV6-5, the J gene TRBJ1-2, with D unclear. From germline, CDR1 is MNHEY and CDR2 SVGAGI. Trimming left V 0 bases short and J 8 bases short, with 13 bases between. The CDR3 runs 14 residues. The CDR3 reads CASSYSAGERGYTF. CDR3 nucleotides: TGTGCCAGCAGTTACTCGGCCGGGGAGAGGGGCTACACCTTC.

This clone has a handful of counts. The rearrangement joins TRBV10-1 to TRBJ2-3; possible D gene TRBD2, 6 bases. CDR1 and CDR2 from the germline V gene are WNHNN and SYGVQD (reference sequence). The CDR3 is made up of 13 amino acids. Between the trimmed V and J ends, which lost 8 bases and 8 bases, there was a span of 17 bases. The CDR3 region is CASGGTVQSTQYF. The CDR3 nucleotides read TGCGCCAGCGGGGGGACCGTTCAGAGTACGCAGTATTTT.

The chain uses TRBV11-2 and TRBJ2-5; 8 bases match TRBD1. This CDR3 comprises 14 residues. From germline, CDR1 is SGHAT and CDR2 FQNNGV. V trimming: 5 bases; J trimming: 5 bases; junction bases outside the gene matches: 7. The chain's CDR3 is CASSPRTGRETQYF. The CDR3 DNA reads as TGTGCCAGCAGCCCACGGACAGGGCGGGAGACCCAGTACTTC.

A word on this clone: The junction and the germline gene differ at one end; a read error may be behind it. The chain employs TRBV5-6 and TRBJ2-6; possible D gene TRBD2, 7 bases. CDR1 is SGHDT and CDR2 is YYEEEE in the germline V gene. The CDR3 loop spans 19 amino acids. CDR3 sequence: CASSSLGEGEWAGANGLTF. The CDR3 region has the DNA TGTGCCAGCAGCTCCCTCGGGGAGGGGGAATGGGCTGGGGCCAACGGCCTGACTTTC. The full variable domain, in which reference TRBV5-6 and TRBJ2-6 provide the parts outside the CDR3, is DAGVTQSPTHLIKTRGQQVTLRCSPKSGHDTVSWYQQALGQGPQFIFQYYEEEERQRGNFPDRFSGHQFPNYSSELNVNALLLGDSALYLCASSSLGEGEWAGANGLTFGAGSRLTVL.

V is TRBV7-9 and J is TRBJ1-2; D ambiguous. This CDR3 is built from 11 residues. Germline values: CDR1 SEHNR, CDR2 FQNEAQ (reference sequence). V gave up 5 bases and J gave up 7 bases, with 8 bases separating them. The CDR3: CASSPPGGYTF. The CDR3 nucleotides are TGTGCCAGCAGCCCCCCCGGTGGCTACACCTTC.

The V and J genes are TRBV2 and TRBJ2-5; the D gene is possibly TRBD1 (6 bases). Germline V gives CDR1 SNHLY, CDR2 FYNNEI. V was cut by 7 bases and J by 5 bases, with 14 bases left in between. The CDR3 is 13 residues long. CDR3 amino acids: CASNRQDGETQYF. In DNA, the CDR3 is TGTGCCAGCAATAGACAGGACGGGGAGACCCAGTACTTC.

The chain carries TRBV11-2 and TRBJ2-2, with 8 bases that match TRBD2. The germline V gene encodes CDR1 SGHAT and CDR2 FQNNGV. The length of the CDR3 is 15 residues. V lost 2 bases to trimming and J lost 4 bases; unmatched junction nucleotides: 3. The DNA of the CDR3 is TGTGCCAGCAGCTTACAGCGGGGGAGCACCGGGGAGCTGTTTTTT. This encodes CASSLQRGSTGELFF.

The rearrangement joins TRBV5-4 to TRBJ1-5, with D maybe TRBD1 (5 bases). This CDR3 is 13 amino acids long. V was cut by 2 bases and J by 5 bases, with 8 bases left in between. Germline V CDR1 and CDR2: SGHNT, YYREEE (reference sequence). CDR3 amino acids: CASSLGGDQPQHF. The CDR3, as DNA: TGTGCCAGCAGCTTAGGAGGGGATCAGCCCCAGCATTTT.

This clone was counted a few times. The chain links TRBV19 to TRBJ1-1; TRBD1 matches 8 bases. CDR1 is LNHDA and CDR2 is SQIVND in the germline V gene (reference sequence). J gave up 10 bases and V 10 bases, and 2 bases lay outside the gene matches. This CDR3 has 9 residues. CDR3 region: CATDRGAFF. The CDR3 coding sequence is TGTGCCACAGACAGGGGAGCTTTCTTT.

The chain uses TRBV18 and TRBJ1-6; D gene unclear. Germline lookup yields CDR1 KGHSH and CDR2 LQKENI. The CDR3 is made up of 14 amino acids. With 4 bases removed from V and 0 bases from J, the gap between germline ends came to 4 bases. The CDR3 is CASSRSSYNSPLHF. Here the CDR3 DNA reads TGTGCCAGCTCACGGAGCTCCTATAATTCACCCCTCCACTTT. Combining the CDR3 with reference TRBV18 and TRBJ1-6 gives the whole variable domain NAGVMQNPRHLVRRRGQEARLRCSPMKGHSHVYWYRQLPEEGLKFMVYLQKENIIDESGMPKERFSAEFPKEGPSILRIQQVVRGDSAAYFCASSRSSYNSPLHFGNGTRLTVT.

The chain is built from TRBV7-9 and TRBJ1-1; TRBD1 is a possible D gene (6 bases). V lost 4 bases, J lost 8 bases, and 26 bases lay in between. Germline-derived CDR1 and CDR2 are SEHNR and FQNEAQ (reference sequence). The CDR3 covers 17 residues. CDR3 in amino acids: CASSYPSPGHVPPEAFF. The CDR3 DNA follows: TGTGCCAGCAGCTACCCATCCCCGGGACATGTACCCCCCGAAGCTTTCTTT.

V usage is TRBV27 and J usage is TRBJ1-2; 7 positions match TRBD1. Germline V gene data show CDR1 as MNHEY and CDR2 as SMNVEV (reference sequence). The CDR3 is 14 amino acids. V gave up 5 bases and J gave up 8 bases; unmatched junction bases: 11. This CDR3 reads CASSPIQGYWGYTF. CDR3 DNA: TGTGCCAGCAGTCCGATACAGGGGTATTGGGGCTACACCTTC.

J is TRBJ2-2 and V is TRBV7-8; D not certain. V lost 5 bases and J lost 5, with 12 bases in between. The CDR3 has 14 amino acids. CDR1 is SGHVS and CDR2 is FQNEAQ in the germline V gene. CDR3 nucleotide sequence: TGTGCCAGCAGCGGAAAGACAAGGACCGGGGAGCTGTTTTTT. Protein: CASSGKTRTGELFF.

This chain connects TRBV5-5 to TRBJ2-7; D might be TRBD2 (6 bases). V was shortened by 1 base and J by 5 bases, with 13 bases between the two germline ends. Germline V gene lookup returns CDR1 SGHKS and CDR2 YYEKEE (reference sequence). The CDR3 spans 14 residues. The CDR3 protein is CASSLFGGRNEQYF. DNA of the CDR3: TGTGCCAGCAGCTTGTTTGGAGGGAGAAACGAGCAGTACTTC.

V usage is TRBV10-3 and J usage is TRBJ2-1; D is possibly TRBD2 (6 bases). V lost 10 bases and J lost 5, with 18 bases in between. Germline V gives CDR1 ENHRY, CDR2 SYGVKD. The CDR3 totals 14 residues. The CDR3 loop reads CATRPRDSDNEQFF. In nucleotides, the CDR3 is TGTGCCACCAGGCCCCGGGACTCAGACAATGAGCAGTTCTTC.

The J gene is TRBJ1-1, the V gene TRBV7-9; D remains ambiguous. Germline V CDR1 and CDR2: SEHNR, FQNEAQ (reference sequence). The CDR3 consists of 15 residues. Trimming shortened V by 2 bases and J by 5 bases, and 15 bases separated the two germline ends. CDR3 in DNA: TGTGCCAGCAGCTTAATTGCGCCAGGAAGGACTGAAGCTTTCTTT. Translating it yields CASSLIAPGRTEAFF.

CDR3 in amino acids: CASSLDFASRQETQYF. Written as DNA, the CDR3 is TGTGCCAGCAGCTTAGACTTTGCGTCCCGGCAAGAGACCCAGTACTTC. The chain links TRBV11-2 to TRBJ2-5; the D is unclear. The CDR3 extends over 16 amino acids. CDR1 is SGHAT, CDR2 FQNNGV, per germline. The V and J ends lost 0 bases and 2 bases respectively, with 13 bases between them. The full variable domain, with the rest looked up from reference TRBV11-2 and TRBJ2-5, is EAGVAQSPRYKIIEKRQSVAFWCNPISGHATLYWYQQILGQGPKLLIQFQNNGVVDDSQLPKDRFSAERLKGVDSTLKIQPAKLEDSAVYLCASSLDFASRQETQYFGPGTRLLVL.

The genes are TRBV28 and TRBJ1-5, with D unresolved. Trimming removed 6 bases at V and 1 base at J, with 16 bases between. Germline V lookup: CDR1 MDHEN, CDR2 SYDVKM. The CDR3 spans 16 residues. The CDR3 protein is CASSPAGRGSNQPQHF. The CDR3 region has the DNA TGTGCCAGCAGCCCCGCCGGGCGGGGAAGCAATCAGCCCCAGCATTTT.

This chain uses TRBV6-1 with TRBJ1-2, with TRBD1 as a possible D gene (5 bases). Germline CDR1 MNHNS, CDR2 SASEGT. V was cut by 2 bases and J by 9 bases, with 13 bases left in between. The CDR3 consists of 13 residues. CDR3 sequence: CASSELEGSSYTF. The CDR3 DNA reads TGTGCCAGCAGTGAATTGGAGGGGTCAAGCTACACCTTC.

The chain links TRBV5-1 to TRBJ2-1, with TRBD1 matching over 11 bases. There are 16 residues in the CDR3. The ends lost 0 bases at V and 6 bases at J; junction bases unmatched: 5. In germline, CDR1 is SGHRS, CDR2 YFSETQ. CDR3 loop: CASSLAFGTGGNEQFF. The CDR3 nucleotides are TGCGCCAGCAGCTTGGCCTTCGGGACAGGGGGCAATGAGCAGTTCTTC.

The V call is TRBV29-1, the J call TRBJ2-7, with a weak D call TRBD1 (5 bases). Per germline, CDR1 SQVTM and CDR2 ANQGSEA. With 4 bases removed from V and 1 base from J, the gap between germline ends came to 8 bases. The CDR3 loop spans 12 amino acids. The CDR3 here is CSVGGFSYEQYF. The DNA of the CDR3 is TGCAGCGTTGGGGGCTTTTCCTACGAGCAGTACTTC.

V usage is TRBV5-1 and J usage is TRBJ2-1; D is possibly TRBD1 (7 bases). Trimming pared 4 bases from V and 8 bases from J, leaving 16 bases between. The CDR3 runs to 14 residues. CDR1 and CDR2 from the germline V gene are SGHRS and YFSETQ. The CDR3 is CASSAQGRGDEQFF. The CDR3 DNA follows: TGCGCCAGCAGCGCCCAGGGCAGGGGGGATGAGCAGTTCTTC.

The J gene is TRBJ1-4, the V gene TRBV11-2; D unresolved. Germline lookup yields CDR1 SGHAT and CDR2 FQNNGV. V was shortened by 5 bases and J by 7 bases, with 14 bases between the two germline ends. This CDR3 is 14 amino acids long. The CDR3 region has the DNA TGTGCCAGCAGCACTACTGATTTTTCTGAAAAACTGTTTTTT. The encoded protein is CASSTTDFSEKLFF.